This T cell receptor beta chain is from a study of tumor and adjacent non-tumor tissue in lung cancer. This clonotype was picked up many times. The template was RNA from unsorted bulk tissue. The library came from three nested PCR rounds adapted from ARM-PCR protocols. TCRdb reanalysed the multiplex PCR reads using MiXCR and keeps one entry per CDR3 protein. This table holds 110,000 or so distinct CDR3 sequences, more than 60% found once. The germline V gene encodes CDR1 MGHRA and CDR2 YSYEKL. V lost 0 bases and J 1 base, leaving 7 bases between the germline ends. The CDR3 runs to 14 residues. The clonotype comes from a woman aged 55 to 70 with non-small cell lung cancer. Input material: lung tumor tissue. The chain employs TRBV4-1 and TRBJ2-7; no clear D gene. For the CDR3, the DNA is TGCGCCAGCAGCCAAGATCCCCGGTCCTACGAGCAGTACTTC. This codes for CASSQDPRSYEQYF.